Sequencing of this T cell receptor (beta chain) was carried out in a study of blood T cell repertoires in COVID-19. This clone was counted a few times. Seattle's cohort entered during active infection and was followed longitudinally. The length of the CDR3 is 18 residues. Germline lookup yields CDR1 SGHRS and CDR2 YFSETQ. With V trimmed by 4 bases and J by 1 base, 12 bases remained unmatched. The assay was immunoSEQ multiplex PCR, and TCRdb's table has in-frame clones only and misses some. The sample records 350,000 or so clones, roughly 90% being singletons. V is TRBV5-1 and J is TRBJ2-2; 8 bases line up with TRBD1. The clonotype was recovered from an older woman with COVID-19, enrolled during active disease. Sequenced input: peripheral blood. DNA for the CDR3: TGCGCCAGCAGCGGACAGGGTTCTTCTCTAGGGAACACCGGGGAGCTGTTTTTT. It specifies CASSGQGSSLGNTGELFF. The full variable domain, with the rest looked up from reference TRBV5-1 and TRBJ2-2, is KAGVTQTPRYLIKTRGQQVTLSCSPISGHRSVSWYQQTPGQGLQFLFEYFSETQRNKGNFPGRFSGRQFSNSRSEMNVSTLELGDSALYLCASSGQGSSLGNTGELFFGEGSRLTVL.